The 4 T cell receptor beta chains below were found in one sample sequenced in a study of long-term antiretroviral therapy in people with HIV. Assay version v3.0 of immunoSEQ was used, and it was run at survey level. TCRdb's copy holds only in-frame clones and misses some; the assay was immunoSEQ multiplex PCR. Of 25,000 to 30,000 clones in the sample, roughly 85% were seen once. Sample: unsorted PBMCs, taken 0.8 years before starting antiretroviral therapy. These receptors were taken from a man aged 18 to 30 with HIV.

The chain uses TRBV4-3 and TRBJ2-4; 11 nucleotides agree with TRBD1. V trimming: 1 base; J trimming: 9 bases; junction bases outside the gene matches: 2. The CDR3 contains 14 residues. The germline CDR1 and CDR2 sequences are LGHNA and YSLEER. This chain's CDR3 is CASSQGTGGAIQYF. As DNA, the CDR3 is TGCGCCAGCAGCCAAGGGACAGGGGGCGCCATTCAGTACTTC.

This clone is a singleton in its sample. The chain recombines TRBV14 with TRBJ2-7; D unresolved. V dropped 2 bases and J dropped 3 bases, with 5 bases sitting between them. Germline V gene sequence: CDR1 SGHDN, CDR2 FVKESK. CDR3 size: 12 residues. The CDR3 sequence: CASSQLYYEQYF. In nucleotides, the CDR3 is TGTGCCAGCAGCCAATTATACTACGAGCAGTACTTC.

The CDR3 spells CASTPAGGVYEQYF. CDR3 bases: TGTGCCAGTACCCCCGCGGGGGGGGTCTACGAGCAGTACTTC. J is TRBJ2-7 and V is TRBV19; 9 positions match TRBD2. CDR1 LNHDA and CDR2 SQIVND come from the germline V gene (reference sequence). The CDR3 runs to 14 residues. The J segment lost 3 bases and the V segment lost 7 bases, leaving 7 bases of the junction unmatched.

CDR3 region: CASSQGQGLGRRYTF. The DNA for the CDR3 is TGTGCCAGCAGCCAAGGACAGGGACTGGGGAGGCGCTACACCTTC. The chain carries TRBV9 and TRBJ1-2; TRBD1 matches at 8 bases. The CDR3 contains 15 residues. The ends lost 4 bases at V and 9 bases at J; junction bases unmatched: 14. Germline CDR1 and CDR2: SGDLS and YYNGEE.